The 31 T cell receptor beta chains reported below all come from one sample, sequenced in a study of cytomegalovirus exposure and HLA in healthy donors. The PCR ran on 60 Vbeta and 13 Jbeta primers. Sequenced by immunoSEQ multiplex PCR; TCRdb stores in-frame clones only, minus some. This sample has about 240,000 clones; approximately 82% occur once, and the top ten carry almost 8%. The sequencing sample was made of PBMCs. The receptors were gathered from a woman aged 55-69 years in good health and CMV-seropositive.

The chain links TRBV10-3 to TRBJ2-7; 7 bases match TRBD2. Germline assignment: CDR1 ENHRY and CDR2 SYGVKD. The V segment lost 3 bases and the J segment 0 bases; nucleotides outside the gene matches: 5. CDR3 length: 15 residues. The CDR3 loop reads CAISEFPGGSYEQYF. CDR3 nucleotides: TGTGCCATCAGTGAATTCCCGGGAGGCTCCTACGAGCAGTACTTC.

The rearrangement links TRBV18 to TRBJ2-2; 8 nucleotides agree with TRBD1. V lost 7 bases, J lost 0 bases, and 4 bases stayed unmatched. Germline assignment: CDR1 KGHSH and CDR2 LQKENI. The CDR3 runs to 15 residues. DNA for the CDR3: TGTGCCAGCTGGCGGACAGGGTCGAACACCGGGGAGCTGTTTTTT. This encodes CASWRTGSNTGELFF.

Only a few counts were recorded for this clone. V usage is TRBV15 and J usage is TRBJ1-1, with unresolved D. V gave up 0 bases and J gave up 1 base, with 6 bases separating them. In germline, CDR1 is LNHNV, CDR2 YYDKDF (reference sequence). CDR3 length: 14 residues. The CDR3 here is CATSRDRWNTEAFF. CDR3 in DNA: TGTGCCACCAGCAGAGATCGGTGGAACACTGAAGCTTTCTTT.

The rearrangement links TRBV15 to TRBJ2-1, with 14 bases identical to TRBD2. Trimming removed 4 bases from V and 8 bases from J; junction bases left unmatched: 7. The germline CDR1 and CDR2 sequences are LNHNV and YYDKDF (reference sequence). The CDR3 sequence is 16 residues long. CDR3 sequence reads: CATSTRLAGGFDEQFF. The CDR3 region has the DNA TGTGCCACCAGCACCCGACTAGCGGGAGGGTTCGATGAGCAGTTCTTC.

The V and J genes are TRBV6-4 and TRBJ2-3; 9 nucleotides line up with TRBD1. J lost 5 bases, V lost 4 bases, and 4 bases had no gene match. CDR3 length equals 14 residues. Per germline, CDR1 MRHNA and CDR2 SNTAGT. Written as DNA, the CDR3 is TGTGCCAGCAGTGGGGGACAGGGTAGAGATACGCAGTATTTT. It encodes CASSGGQGRDTQYF.

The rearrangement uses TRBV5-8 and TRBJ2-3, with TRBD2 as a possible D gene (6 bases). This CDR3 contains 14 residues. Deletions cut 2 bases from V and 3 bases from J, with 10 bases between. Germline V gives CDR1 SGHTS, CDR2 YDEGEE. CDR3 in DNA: TGTGCCAGCAGCTTTACAGGAGGGACAGATACGCAGTATTTT. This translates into CASSFTGGTDTQYF.

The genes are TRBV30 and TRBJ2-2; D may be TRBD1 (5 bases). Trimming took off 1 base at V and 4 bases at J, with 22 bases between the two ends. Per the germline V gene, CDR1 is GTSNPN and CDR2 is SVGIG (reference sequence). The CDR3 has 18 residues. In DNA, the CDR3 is TGTGCCTGGAGTGACAACCCCACAGGTTTAGGAGCCACCGGGGAGCTGTTTTTT. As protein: CAWSDNPTGLGATGELFF. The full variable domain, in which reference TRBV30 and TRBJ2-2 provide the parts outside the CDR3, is SQTIHQWPATLVQPVGSPLSLECTVEGTSNPNLYWYRQAAGRGLQLLFYSVGIGQISSEVPQNLSASRPQDRQFILSSKKLLLSDSGFYLCAWSDNPTGLGATGELFFGEGSRLTVL.

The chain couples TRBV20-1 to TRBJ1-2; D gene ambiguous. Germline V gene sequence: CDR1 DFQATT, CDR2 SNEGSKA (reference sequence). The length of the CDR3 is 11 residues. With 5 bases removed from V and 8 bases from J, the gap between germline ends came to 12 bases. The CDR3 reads CSAGEGGGYTF. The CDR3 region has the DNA TGCAGTGCTGGTGAAGGAGGGGGCTACACCTTC.

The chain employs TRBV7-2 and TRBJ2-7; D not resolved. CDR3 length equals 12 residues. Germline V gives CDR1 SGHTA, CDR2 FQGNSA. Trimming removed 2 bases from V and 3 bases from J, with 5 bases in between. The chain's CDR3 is CASSLRGYEQYF. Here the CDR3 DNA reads TGTGCCAGCAGCTTACGCGGCTACGAGCAGTACTTC.

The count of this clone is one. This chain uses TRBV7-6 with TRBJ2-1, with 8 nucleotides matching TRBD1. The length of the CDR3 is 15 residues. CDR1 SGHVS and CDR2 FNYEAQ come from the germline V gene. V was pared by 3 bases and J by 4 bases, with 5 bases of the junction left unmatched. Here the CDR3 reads CASSLTGQVYNEQFF. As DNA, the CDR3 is TGTGCCAGCAGCTTGACGGGACAGGTTTACAATGAGCAGTTCTTC.

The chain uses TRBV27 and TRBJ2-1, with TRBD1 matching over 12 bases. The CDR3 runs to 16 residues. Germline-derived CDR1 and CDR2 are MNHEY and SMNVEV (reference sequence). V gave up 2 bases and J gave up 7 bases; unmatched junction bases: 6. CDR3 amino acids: CASSLPWDRGRNEQFF. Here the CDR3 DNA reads TGTGCCAGCAGTTTACCTTGGGACAGGGGGCGTAATGAGCAGTTCTTC.

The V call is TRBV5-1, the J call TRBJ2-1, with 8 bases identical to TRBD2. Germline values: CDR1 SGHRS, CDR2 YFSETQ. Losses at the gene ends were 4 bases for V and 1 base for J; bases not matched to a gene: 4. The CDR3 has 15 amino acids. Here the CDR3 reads CASSKTSASYNEQFF. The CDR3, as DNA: TGCGCCAGCAGCAAGACTAGCGCTTCCTACAATGAGCAGTTCTTC.

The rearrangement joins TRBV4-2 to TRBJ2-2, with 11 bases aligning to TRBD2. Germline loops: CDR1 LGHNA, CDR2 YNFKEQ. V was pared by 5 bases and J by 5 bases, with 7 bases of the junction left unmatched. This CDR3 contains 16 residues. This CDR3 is CASSITSGSVTGELFF. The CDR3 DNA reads TGTGCCAGCAGCATCACTAGCGGGAGTGTTACCGGGGAGCTGTTTTTT.

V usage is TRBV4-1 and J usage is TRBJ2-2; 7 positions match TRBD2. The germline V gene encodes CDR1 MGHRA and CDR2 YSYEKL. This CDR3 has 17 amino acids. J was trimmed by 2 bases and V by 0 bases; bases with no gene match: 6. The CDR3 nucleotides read TGCGCCAGCAGCCAAGAGGGCCAGCGGGAAAACACCGGGGAGCTGTTTTTT. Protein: CASSQEGQRENTGELFF.

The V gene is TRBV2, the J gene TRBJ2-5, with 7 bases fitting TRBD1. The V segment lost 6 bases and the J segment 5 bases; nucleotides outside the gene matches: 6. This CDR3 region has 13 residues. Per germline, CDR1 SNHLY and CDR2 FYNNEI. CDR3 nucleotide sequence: TGTGCCAGCAGCATACAGGGGCGGGAGACCCAGTACTTC. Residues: CASSIQGRETQYF.

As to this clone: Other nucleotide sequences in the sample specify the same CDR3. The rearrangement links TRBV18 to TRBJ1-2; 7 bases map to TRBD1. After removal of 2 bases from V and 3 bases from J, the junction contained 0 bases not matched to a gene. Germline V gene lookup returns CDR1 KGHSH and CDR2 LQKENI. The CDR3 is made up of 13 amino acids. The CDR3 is CASSPGTDYGYTF. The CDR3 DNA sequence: TGTGCCAGCTCACCAGGGACAGACTATGGCTACACCTTC.

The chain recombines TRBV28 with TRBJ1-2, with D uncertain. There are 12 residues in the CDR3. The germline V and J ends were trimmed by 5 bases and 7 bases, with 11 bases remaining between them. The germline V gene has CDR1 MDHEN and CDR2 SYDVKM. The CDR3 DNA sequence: TGTGCCAGCAGTCCCGGGAGTTTTGGCTACACCTTC. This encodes CASSPGSFGYTF.

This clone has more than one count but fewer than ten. The CDR3 sequence is CASSVGAGGNTIYF. In DNA form, the CDR3 reads TGTGCCAGCAGCGTAGGGGCAGGAGGAAACACCATATATTTT. The chain links TRBV9 to TRBJ1-3; D gene ambiguous. The V gene's germline CDR1 is SGDLS and CDR2 YYNGEE. V lost 0 bases and J lost 4, with 8 bases in between. The CDR3 sequence is 14 residues long.

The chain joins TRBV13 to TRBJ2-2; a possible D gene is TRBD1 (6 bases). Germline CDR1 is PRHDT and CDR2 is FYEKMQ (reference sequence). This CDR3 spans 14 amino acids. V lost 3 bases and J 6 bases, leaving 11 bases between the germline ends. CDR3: CASSFLNRAGELFF. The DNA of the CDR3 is TGTGCCAGCAGCTTTTTAAACAGGGCCGGGGAGCTGTTTTTT.

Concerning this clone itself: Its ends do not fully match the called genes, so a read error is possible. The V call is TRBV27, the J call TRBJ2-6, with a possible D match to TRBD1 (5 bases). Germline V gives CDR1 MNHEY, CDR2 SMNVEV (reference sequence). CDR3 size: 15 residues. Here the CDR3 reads CVSSLDKPGANVLTF. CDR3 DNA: TGTGTCAGCAGTTTGGACAAGCCGGGGGCCAACGTCCTGACTTTC.

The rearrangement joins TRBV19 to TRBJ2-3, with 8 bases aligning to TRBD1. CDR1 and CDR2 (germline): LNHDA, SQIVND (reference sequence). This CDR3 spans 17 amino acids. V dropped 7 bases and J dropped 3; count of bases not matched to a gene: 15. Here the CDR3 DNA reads TGTGCCAGTACCGAATATGGCGGGACAGGTCGGACAGATACGCAGTATTTT. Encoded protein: CASTEYGGTGRTDTQYF.

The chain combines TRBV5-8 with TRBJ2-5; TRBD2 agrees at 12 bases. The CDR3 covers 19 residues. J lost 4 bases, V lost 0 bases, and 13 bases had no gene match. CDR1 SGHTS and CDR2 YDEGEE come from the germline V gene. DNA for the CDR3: TGTGCCAGCAGCTTGGGGCTAGCGGGAGGGCCATTGGATCCAGAGACCCAGTACTTC. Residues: CASSLGLAGGPLDPETQYF. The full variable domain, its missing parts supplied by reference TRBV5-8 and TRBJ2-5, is EAGVTQSPTHLIKTRGQQATLRCSPISGHTSVYWYQQALGLGLQFLLWYDEGEERNRGNFPPRFSGRQFPNYSSELNVNALELEDSALYLCASSLGLAGGPLDPETQYFGPGTRLLVL.

In DNA form, the CDR3 reads TGTGCCAGCAGCTCACTAGGGACTAGCGCAGATGAGCAGTTCTTC. Translated: CASSSLGTSADEQFF. V usage is TRBV7-9 and J usage is TRBJ2-1; 10 nucleotides align to TRBD2. Germline CDR1 is SEHNR and CDR2 is FQNEAQ (reference sequence). V gave up 4 bases and J gave up 8 bases; unmatched junction bases: 8. The CDR3 runs to 15 residues.

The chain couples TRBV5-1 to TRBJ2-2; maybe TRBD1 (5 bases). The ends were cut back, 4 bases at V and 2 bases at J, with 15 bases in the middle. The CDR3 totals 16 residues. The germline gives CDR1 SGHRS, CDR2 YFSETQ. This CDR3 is CASSARQTFNTGELFF. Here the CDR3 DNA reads TGCGCCAGCAGCGCGCGACAGACTTTTAACACCGGGGAGCTGTTTTTT.

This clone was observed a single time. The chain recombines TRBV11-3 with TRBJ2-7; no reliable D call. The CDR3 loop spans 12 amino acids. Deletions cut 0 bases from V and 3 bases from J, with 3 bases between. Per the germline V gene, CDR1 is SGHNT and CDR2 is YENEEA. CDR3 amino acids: CASSLDRYEQYF. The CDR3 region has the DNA TGTGCCAGCAGCTTAGATCGCTACGAGCAGTACTTC.

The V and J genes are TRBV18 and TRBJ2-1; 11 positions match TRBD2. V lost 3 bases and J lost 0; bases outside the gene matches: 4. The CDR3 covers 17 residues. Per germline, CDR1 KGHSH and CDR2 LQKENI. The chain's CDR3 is CASSPTSGESSYNEQFF. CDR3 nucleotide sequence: TGTGCCAGCTCACCGACTAGCGGGGAGAGCTCCTACAATGAGCAGTTCTTC.

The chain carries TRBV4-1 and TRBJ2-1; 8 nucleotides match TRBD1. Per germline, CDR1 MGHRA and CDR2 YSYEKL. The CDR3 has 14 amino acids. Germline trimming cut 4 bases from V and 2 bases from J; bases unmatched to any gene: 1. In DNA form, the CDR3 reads TGCGCCAGCAGCCCGGACAGGGCCTACAATGAGCAGTTCTTC. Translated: CASSPDRAYNEQFF.

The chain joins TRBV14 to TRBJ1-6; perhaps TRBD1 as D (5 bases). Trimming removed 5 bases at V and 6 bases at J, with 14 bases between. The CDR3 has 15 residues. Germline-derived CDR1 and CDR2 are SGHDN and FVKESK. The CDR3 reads CASSSSGGGNSPLHF. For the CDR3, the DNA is TGTGCCAGCAGCTCAAGCGGGGGTGGTAATTCACCCCTCCACTTT.

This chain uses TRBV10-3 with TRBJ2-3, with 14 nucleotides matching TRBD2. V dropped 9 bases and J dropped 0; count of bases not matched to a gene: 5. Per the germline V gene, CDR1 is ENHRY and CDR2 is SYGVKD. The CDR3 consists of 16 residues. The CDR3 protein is CAIKTSGRVSTDTQYF. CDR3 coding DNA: TGTGCCATAAAGACTAGCGGGAGGGTTAGCACAGATACGCAGTATTTT.

The CDR3 spells CASSLGNGINYGYTF. In DNA, the CDR3 is TGTGCCAGCAGCTTAGGTAACGGGATAAACTATGGCTACACCTTC. This chain uses TRBV7-8 with TRBJ1-2; no definite D call. Germline loops: CDR1 SGHVS, CDR2 FQNEAQ. V gave up 1 base and J gave up 2 bases, with 11 bases separating them. The CDR3 has 15 residues.

The CDR3: CASSVRLANYGYTF. The CDR3 nucleotides read TGTGCCAGCAGCGTCCGGTTAGCTAACTATGGCTACACCTTC. The V gene is TRBV6-1, the J gene TRBJ1-2; no clear D gene. The CDR3 loop spans 14 amino acids. V was trimmed by 6 bases and J by 0 bases, leaving 11 bases between them. Germline CDR1 and CDR2: MNHNS and SASEGT.